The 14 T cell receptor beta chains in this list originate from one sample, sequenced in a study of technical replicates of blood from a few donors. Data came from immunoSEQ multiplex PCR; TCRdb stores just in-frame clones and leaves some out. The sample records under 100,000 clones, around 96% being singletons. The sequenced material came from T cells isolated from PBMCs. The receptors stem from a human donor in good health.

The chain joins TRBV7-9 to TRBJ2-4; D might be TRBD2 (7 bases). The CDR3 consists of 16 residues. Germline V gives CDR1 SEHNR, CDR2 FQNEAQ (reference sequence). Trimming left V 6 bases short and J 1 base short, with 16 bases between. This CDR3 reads CASSSRGGLAKNIQYF. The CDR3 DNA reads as TGTGCCAGCAGTTCTAGGGGGGGGTTGGCCAAAAACATTCAGTACTTC.

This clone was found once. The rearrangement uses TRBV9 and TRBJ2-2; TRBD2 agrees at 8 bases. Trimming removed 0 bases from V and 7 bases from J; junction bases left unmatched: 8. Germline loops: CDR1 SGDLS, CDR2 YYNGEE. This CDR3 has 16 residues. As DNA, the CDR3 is TGTGCCAGCAGCGTAGCGAGCGGGAGAATAGACGGGGAGCTGTTTTTT. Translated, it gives CASSVASGRIDGELFF.

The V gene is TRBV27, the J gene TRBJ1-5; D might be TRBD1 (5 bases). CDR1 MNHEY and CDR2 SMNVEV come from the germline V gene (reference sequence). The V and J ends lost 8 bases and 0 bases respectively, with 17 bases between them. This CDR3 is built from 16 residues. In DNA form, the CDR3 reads TGTGCCAGCTCCCACAGGTCAGGGTATAGCAATCAGCCCCAGCATTTT. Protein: CASSHRSGYSNQPQHF.

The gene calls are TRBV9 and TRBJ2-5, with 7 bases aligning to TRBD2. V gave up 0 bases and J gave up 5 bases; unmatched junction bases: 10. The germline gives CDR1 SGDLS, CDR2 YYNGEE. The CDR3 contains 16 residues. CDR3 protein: CASSVGGGIGGETQYF. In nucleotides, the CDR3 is TGTGCCAGCAGCGTAGGGGGGGGAATCGGCGGGGAGACCCAGTACTTC.

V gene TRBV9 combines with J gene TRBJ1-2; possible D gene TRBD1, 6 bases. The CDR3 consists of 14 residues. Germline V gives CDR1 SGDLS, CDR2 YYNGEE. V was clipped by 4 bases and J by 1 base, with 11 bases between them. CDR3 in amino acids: CASSTNRDNYGYTF. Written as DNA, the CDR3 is TGTGCCAGCAGCACAAACAGGGATAACTATGGCTACACCTTC.

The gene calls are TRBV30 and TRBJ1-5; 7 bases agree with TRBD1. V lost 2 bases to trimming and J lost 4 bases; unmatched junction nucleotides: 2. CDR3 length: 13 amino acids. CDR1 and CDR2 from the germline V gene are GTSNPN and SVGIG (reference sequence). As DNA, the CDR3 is TGTGCCTGGAGTCCACAGGGGAATCAGCCCCAGCATTTT. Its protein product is CAWSPQGNQPQHF.

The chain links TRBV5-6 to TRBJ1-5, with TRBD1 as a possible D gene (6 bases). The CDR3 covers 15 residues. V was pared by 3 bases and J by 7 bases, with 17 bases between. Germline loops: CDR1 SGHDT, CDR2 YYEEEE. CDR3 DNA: TGTGCCAGCAGCTCCACAGGGAACGTGGGCCAGCCCCAGCATTTT. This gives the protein CASSSTGNVGQPQHF.

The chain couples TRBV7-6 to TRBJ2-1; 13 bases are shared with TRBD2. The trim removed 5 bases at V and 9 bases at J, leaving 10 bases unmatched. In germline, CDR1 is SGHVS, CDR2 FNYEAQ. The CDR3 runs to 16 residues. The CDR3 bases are TGTGCCAGCAGCCCGAGGACTAGCGGGAGATTGAGTGAGCAGTTCTTC. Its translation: CASSPRTSGRLSEQFF.

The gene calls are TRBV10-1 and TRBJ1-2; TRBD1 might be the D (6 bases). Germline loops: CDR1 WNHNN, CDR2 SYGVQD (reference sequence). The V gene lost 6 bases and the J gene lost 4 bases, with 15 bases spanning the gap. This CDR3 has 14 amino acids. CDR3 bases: TGCGCCAGCAGCCCGGGGGGGGCGACCTATGGCTACACCTTC. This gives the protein CASSPGGATYGYTF.

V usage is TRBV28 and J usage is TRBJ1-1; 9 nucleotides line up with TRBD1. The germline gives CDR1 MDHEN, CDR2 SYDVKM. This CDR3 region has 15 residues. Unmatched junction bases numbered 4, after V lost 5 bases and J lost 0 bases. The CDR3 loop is CASSIQGAVNTEAFF. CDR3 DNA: TGTGCCAGCAGTATACAGGGGGCGGTGAACACTGAAGCTTTCTTT.

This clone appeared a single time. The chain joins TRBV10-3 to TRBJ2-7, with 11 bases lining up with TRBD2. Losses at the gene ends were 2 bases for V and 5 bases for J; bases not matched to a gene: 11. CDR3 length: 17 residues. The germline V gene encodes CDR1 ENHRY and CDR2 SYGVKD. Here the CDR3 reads CAISENGALAGVDEQYF. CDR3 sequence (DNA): TGTGCCATCAGTGAGAACGGGGCACTAGCGGGAGTTGACGAGCAGTACTTC.

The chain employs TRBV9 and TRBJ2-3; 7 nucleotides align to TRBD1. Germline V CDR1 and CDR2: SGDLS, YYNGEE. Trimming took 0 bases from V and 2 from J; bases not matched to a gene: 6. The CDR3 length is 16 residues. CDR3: CASSVAGTAFTDTQYF. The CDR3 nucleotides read TGTGCCAGCAGCGTAGCTGGGACAGCCTTCACAGATACGCAGTATTTT.

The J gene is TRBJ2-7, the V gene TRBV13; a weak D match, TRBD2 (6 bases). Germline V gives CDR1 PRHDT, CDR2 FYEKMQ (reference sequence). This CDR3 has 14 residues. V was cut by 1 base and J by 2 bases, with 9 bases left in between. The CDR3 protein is CASSLAGSAYEQYF. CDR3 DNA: TGTGCCAGCAGCTTAGCCGGGAGCGCCTACGAGCAGTACTTC.

The DNA of the CDR3 is TGCGCCAGCAGCCAATACGGCAGGAGGTCTGATGAGCAGTTCTTC. Translating it yields CASSQYGRRSDEQFF. The gene calls are TRBV4-3 and TRBJ2-1; a possible D gene is TRBD2 (5 bases). Germline CDR1 and CDR2: LGHNA and YSLEER. The length of the CDR3 is 15 residues. Trimming removed 2 bases from V and 8 bases from J, with 16 bases in between.